Below, 27 T cell receptor beta chains from the same sample are listed, as sequenced in a study of T cell changes during pregnancy in multiple sclerosis. Produced via immunoSEQ multiplex PCR; TCRdb's table is partial and in-frame only. The sample records about 58,000 clones, about 92% being singletons. The material was CD8+ T cells from peripheral blood mononuclear cells, obtained in the second trimester of pregnancy. The source of these receptors is a female donor with multiple sclerosis, enrolled in a pregnancy study.

V and J are TRBV19 and TRBJ1-1; D gene ambiguous. The V and J ends lost 6 bases and 4 bases respectively, with 12 bases between them. Germline V lookup: CDR1 LNHDA, CDR2 SQIVND (reference sequence). The CDR3 is made up of 13 amino acids. The chain's CDR3 is CASRSRGVTEAFF. The CDR3 nucleotides are TGTGCCAGTAGATCCCGGGGTGTCACTGAAGCTTTCTTT.

The chain employs TRBV7-7 and TRBJ1-3; D possibly corresponds to TRBD1 (5 bases). There are 14 residues in the CDR3. Germline-derived CDR1 and CDR2 are SSHAT and FNYEAQ (reference sequence). V lost 5 bases and J lost 0, with 8 bases in between. The CDR3 spells CASSPDSSGNTIYF. CDR3 in DNA: TGTGCCAGCAGCCCCGACAGCTCTGGAAACACCATATATTTT.

The V gene is TRBV6-5, the J gene TRBJ1-2; TRBD1 agrees at 8 bases. Germline CDR1 and CDR2: MNHEY and SVGAGI. The CDR3 spans 14 residues. V lost 5 bases and J lost 6; bases outside the gene matches: 8. Written as DNA, the CDR3 is TGTGCCAGCAGTCAACAGGGGGGAAGCGATGGCTACACCTTC. It is translated as CASSQQGGSDGYTF.

The rearrangement uses TRBV18 and TRBJ2-4, with 10 bases lining up with TRBD2. V lost 5 bases, J lost 12 bases, and 13 bases stayed unmatched. Germline CDR1 KGHSH, CDR2 LQKENI. CDR3 size: 15 residues. The CDR3 region is CASSLASGGSGDQYF. In DNA, the CDR3 is TGTGCCAGCTCATTGGCTAGCGGGGGCTCCGGGGATCAGTACTTC.

Here the CDR3 reads CASSQGRGLVGELFF. CDR3 DNA: TGCGCCAGCAGCCAAGGAAGGGGGCTTGTCGGGGAGCTGTTTTTT. V usage is TRBV4-3 and J usage is TRBJ2-2; 7 positions agree with TRBD1. The CDR3 loop spans 15 amino acids. Germline trimming cut 1 base from V and 7 bases from J; bases unmatched to any gene: 6. Germline V gene sequence: CDR1 LGHNA, CDR2 YSLEER.

The rearrangement uses TRBV30 and TRBJ1-1; weak D call: TRBD1 (6 bases). V dropped 3 bases and J dropped 4 bases, with 24 bases sitting between them. The germline V gene has CDR1 GTSNPN and CDR2 SVGIG (reference sequence). The CDR3 loop spans 17 amino acids. DNA for the CDR3: TGTGCCTGGAGGGAGGTCGGCAGGGGCCATATGAGCACTGAAGCTTTCTTT. Its protein is CAWREVGRGHMSTEAFF.

This chain links TRBV7-6 with TRBJ2-3, with 11 bases identical to TRBD2. V gave up 4 bases and J gave up 2 bases; unmatched junction bases: 5. Germline-derived CDR1 and CDR2 are SGHVS and FNYEAQ. The CDR3 is made up of 16 amino acids. CDR3 sequence reads: CASSSSGGLYTDTQYF. CDR3 coding DNA: TGTGCCAGCAGCTCTAGCGGGGGGCTCTACACAGATACGCAGTATTTT.

This clone was detected only once. The chain couples TRBV5-4 to TRBJ2-7; TRBD1 is a possible D gene (6 bases). Trimming took off 1 base at V and 3 bases at J, with 17 bases between the two ends. CDR1 and CDR2 from the germline V gene are SGHNT and YYREEE (reference sequence). CDR3 length: 16 residues. The CDR3 loop reads CASSLLSWTEVYEQYF. The CDR3 DNA is TGTGCCAGCAGCTTGCTCAGCTGGACAGAGGTCTACGAGCAGTACTTC.

The chain uses TRBV7-9 and TRBJ2-1; D possibly corresponds to TRBD2 (5 bases). CDR1 is SEHNR and CDR2 is FQNEAQ in the germline V gene (reference sequence). This CDR3 has 17 amino acids. Trimming took off 5 bases at V and 6 bases at J, with 23 bases between the two ends. The CDR3 nucleotides read TGTGCCAGCAGCCCAAATACGGGATCCCTTCACCTCAATGAGCAGTTCTTC. Encoded protein: CASSPNTGSLHLNEQFF.

This rearrangement joins TRBV7-8 to TRBJ2-7; TRBD1 matches 7 bases. CDR1 and CDR2 from the germline V gene are SGHVS and FQNEAQ. The CDR3 extends over 16 amino acids. Trimming cost V 1 base and J 5 bases; bases outside gene matches: 11. CDR3 amino acids: CASSLVPLDRVDEQYF. The CDR3 region has the DNA TGTGCCAGCAGCTTAGTACCCCTCGACAGGGTCGACGAGCAGTACTTC.

The chain uses TRBV7-6 and TRBJ1-2; 11 bases map to TRBD1. From germline, CDR1 is SGHVS and CDR2 FNYEAQ. The CDR3 loop spans 18 amino acids. The junction had 10 bases not matched to a gene; V was cut back by 1 base and J by 3 bases. As DNA, the CDR3 is TGTGCCAGCAGCTTAGGCCCACCGGGACAGGGGGTTTACTATGGCTACACCTTC. Its translation is CASSLGPPGQGVYYGYTF.

The chain uses TRBV7-6 and TRBJ2-3, with D possibly being TRBD1 (5 bases). In germline, CDR1 is SGHVS, CDR2 FNYEAQ. This CDR3 comprises 15 residues. Trimming removed 5 bases from V and 1 base from J, with 13 bases in between. CDR3 sequence (DNA): TGTGCCAGCAGCACCAGGGTATCTCGCACAGATACGCAGTATTTT. Translated: CASSTRVSRTDTQYF.

The chain uses TRBV4-1 and TRBJ2-7, with D maybe TRBD2 (5 bases). In germline, CDR1 is MGHRA, CDR2 YSYEKL. The CDR3 is 14 residues long. V was cut by 0 bases and J by 5 bases, with 11 bases left in between. As DNA, the CDR3 is TGCGCCAGCAGCCAAGAGGGAGTTGTCAACGAGCAGTACTTC. Amino acids: CASSQEGVVNEQYF.

The chain couples TRBV9 to TRBJ1-2, with 10 nucleotides matching TRBD1. Unmatched junction bases numbered 11, after V lost 3 bases and J lost 0 bases. Germline V gene data show CDR1 as SGDLS and CDR2 as YYNGEE. This CDR3 region has 18 residues. In DNA, the CDR3 is TGTGCCAGCAGCGGCGAGGGAGGACAGGGGGTAGCTAACTATGGCTACACCTTC. Its translation: CASSGEGGQGVANYGYTF.

The chain recombines TRBV27 with TRBJ2-6; D gene unclear. CDR3 size: 16 residues. The germline CDR1 and CDR2 sequences are MNHEY and SMNVEV (reference sequence). Trimming left V 2 bases short and J 3 bases short, with 11 bases between. CDR3 protein: CASSLGLSFGANVLTF. CDR3 nucleotides: TGTGCCAGCAGTTTAGGTCTTAGCTTTGGGGCCAACGTCCTGACTTTC.

The genes are TRBV5-5 and TRBJ2-7, with 8 bases lining up with TRBD1. The V and J ends lost 6 bases and 6 bases, in that order; junction bases with no gene match: 11. Germline loops: CDR1 SGHKS, CDR2 YYEKEE (reference sequence). The CDR3 spans 14 residues. DNA of the CDR3: TGTGCCAGCAAGACAGGGGTTACGGTCGGCGAGCAGTACTTC. This sequence encodes CASKTGVTVGEQYF.

V gene TRBV10-3 combines with J gene TRBJ1-1; TRBD1 aligns across 8 bases. J was trimmed by 5 bases and V by 10 bases; bases with no gene match: 9. CDR1 and CDR2 from the germline V gene are ENHRY and SYGVKD. This CDR3 contains 13 residues. The chain's CDR3 is CATGQGLVTEAFF. CDR3 DNA sequence: TGTGCCACCGGACAGGGATTGGTTACTGAAGCTTTCTTT.

The chain has TRBV15 and TRBJ1-2, with TRBD1 matching 9 bases. CDR3 length: 14 amino acids. The junction had 4 bases not matched to a gene; V was cut back by 3 bases and J by 5 bases. Germline loops: CDR1 LNHNV, CDR2 YYDKDF (reference sequence). CDR3 DNA: TGTGCCACCAGCAGGACAGGGGGAGCTTATGGCTACACCTTC. As protein: CATSRTGGAYGYTF.

The count of this clone is one. This chain joins TRBV12-5 and TRBJ2-1; D gene ambiguous. Germline V gene lookup returns CDR1 LGHNT and CDR2 FRNRAP. There are 11 residues in the CDR3. V lost 2 bases to trimming and J lost 8 bases, with 4 bases between them. This CDR3 reads CASGLRDEQFF. The CDR3 bases are TGTGCTAGTGGTTTGAGAGATGAGCAGTTCTTC.

This sequence joins TRBV4-1 and TRBJ1-2; tentatively, D is TRBD1 (5 bases). Deletions cut 1 base from V and 2 bases from J, with 5 bases between. Germline loops: CDR1 MGHRA, CDR2 YSYEKL. The CDR3 is 13 amino acids. The CDR3 coding sequence is TGCGCCAGCAGCCAAGGACAGAACTATGGCTACACCTTC. Amino acids: CASSQGQNYGYTF.

The chain joins TRBV4-3 to TRBJ1-1, with TRBD1 as a possible D gene (6 bases). Trimming removed 1 base at V and 5 bases at J, with 17 bases between. Germline V CDR1 and CDR2: LGHNA, YSLEER. The CDR3 has 16 residues. CDR3 DNA: TGCGCCAGCAGCCAAGGAAGGGGGTGGGGAGATACTGAAGCTTTCTTT. Amino acid sequence: CASSQGRGWGDTEAFF.

The rearrangement joins TRBV6-1 to TRBJ2-7; 13 positions match TRBD2. This CDR3 has 18 amino acids. Per germline, CDR1 MNHNS and CDR2 SASEGT. Losses at the gene ends were 2 bases for V and 3 bases for J; bases not matched to a gene: 10. CDR3 residues: CASSEKFMGLAGIYEQYF. The CDR3 bases are TGTGCCAGCAGTGAAAAATTCATGGGACTAGCGGGGATCTACGAGCAGTACTTC.

The chain combines TRBV19 with TRBJ2-7; tentative D call: TRBD1 (5 bases). V was trimmed by 5 bases and J by 3 bases, leaving 17 bases between them. This CDR3 spans 15 amino acids. Germline CDR1 is LNHDA and CDR2 is SQIVND (reference sequence). DNA for the CDR3: TGTGCCAGTAGTGTCGACAGATCCCCTAACTACGAGCAGTACTTC. Amino acids: CASSVDRSPNYEQYF.

The genes are TRBV13 and TRBJ1-2; 8 bases agree with TRBD1. Germline trimming cut 4 bases from V and 4 bases from J; bases unmatched to any gene: 5. The CDR3 loop spans 14 amino acids. Germline CDR1 reads PRHDT; CDR2 reads FYEKMQ (reference sequence). CDR3 protein: CASSSNDRGYGYTF. As DNA, the CDR3 is TGTGCCAGCAGCTCCAACGACAGGGGCTATGGCTACACCTTC.

The genes are TRBV27 and TRBJ1-1, with 10 bases aligning to TRBD1. The CDR3 contains 16 residues. CDR1 is MNHEY and CDR2 is SMNVEV in the germline V gene (reference sequence). After removal of 3 bases from V and 1 base from J, the junction contained 5 bases not matched to a gene. CDR3 residues: CASSLRGQGTNTEAFF. Here the CDR3 DNA reads TGTGCCAGCAGTTTGAGGGGACAGGGGACGAACACTGAAGCTTTCTTT.

The gene calls are TRBV27 and TRBJ2-7; perhaps TRBD2 as D (6 bases). CDR1 is MNHEY and CDR2 is SMNVEV in the germline V gene (reference sequence). CDR3 length equals 16 residues. The V end lost 5 bases, the J end lost 0 bases, and 17 bases lay between the germline ends. The CDR3 sequence is CASSVSGGGHSYEQYF. Here the CDR3 DNA reads TGTGCCAGCAGTGTTAGCGGCGGAGGGCACTCCTACGAGCAGTACTTC.

The rearrangement uses TRBV7-9 and TRBJ2-1; D gene uncertain. The CDR3 covers 16 residues. Trimming pared 5 bases from V and 0 bases from J, leaving 14 bases between. Germline CDR1 is SEHNR and CDR2 is FQNEAQ (reference sequence). The CDR3 DNA sequence: TGTGCCAGCAGCAGTGTAGGTCCTAGCTCCTACAATGAGCAGTTCTTC. Its translation is CASSSVGPSSYNEQFF.